The clone carrying this T cell receptor (beta chain) was observed at least ten times. Its antigen remains unidentified. What was amplified from RNA transcripts were TCR beta CDR3 regions. The HTBI set primed first-round TCR CDR3 RT-PCR. TCRdb re-analysed the multiplex PCR reads in MiXCR, keeping a single row per CDR3 protein. The repertoire holds tens of thousands of distinct CDR3 sequences, approximately 50% seen once, with approximately 30% in the top ten. Hyperthyroidism in the patients, aged 18 to 65, was newly diagnosed and under 2 months in duration. In germline, CDR1 is SGHVS, CDR2 FQNEAQ. V lost 1 base to trimming and J lost 5 bases, with 14 bases between them. The CDR3 is 15 residues long. These data belong to a study of T cells in Graves' hyperthyroidism and ophthalmopathy. Whole-study results and caveats: Most thyroid clonotypes with frequency above 0.001 were detected in blood. Researchers report that a 13 V-J model separated ophthalmopathy from stable hyperthyroidism.

The material sequenced was peripheral blood or thyroid tissue (not recorded which). The chain recombines TRBV7-8 with TRBJ1-1; perhaps TRBD1 as D (5 bases). The sequence was collected from a woman aged 45-65 years with Graves' hyperthyroidism. The CDR3: CASSLGTGGKTEAFF. CDR3 nucleotides: TGTGCCAGCAGCTTAGGTACAGGTGGGAAAACTGAAGCTTTCTTT.